This entry lists 32 T cell receptor beta chains sequenced from one sample in a study of cytomegalovirus exposure and HLA in healthy donors. The PCR had 60 Vbeta and 13 Jbeta primers. This table comes from immunoSEQ multiplex PCR, and its TCRdb copy is limited to in-frame clones, with some not included. The sample includes 80,000 or so clones, approximately 78% of them seen just once. Sequenced sample: PBMCs. Receptors originate from a man aged 40-49 years in good health and CMV-seronegative.

The chain is built from TRBV28 and TRBJ1-2; TRBD1 agrees at 7 bases. Trimming took 7 bases from V and 4 from J; bases not matched to a gene: 6. This CDR3 has 13 amino acids. Germline CDR1 is MDHEN and CDR2 is SYDVKM. CDR3 region: CASTLDRAYGYTF. CDR3 DNA sequence: TGTGCCAGCACCCTTGACAGGGCCTATGGCTACACCTTC.

This chain connects TRBV10-3 to TRBJ1-4; 7 bases line up with TRBD1. J gave up 5 bases and V 11 bases, and 8 bases lay outside the gene matches. The CDR3 runs 13 residues. CDR1 is ENHRY, CDR2 SYGVKD, per germline. The CDR3 loop is CASRQGSNEKLFF. The CDR3 DNA is TGTGCCTCGCGACAGGGATCGAATGAAAAACTGTTTTTT.

The chain has TRBV18 and TRBJ2-3; D ambiguous. The CDR3 sequence is 14 residues long. V lost 2 bases to trimming and J lost 2 bases, with 8 bases between them. Germline CDR1 reads KGHSH; CDR2 reads LQKENI. CDR3 nucleotides: TGTGCCAGCTCACCAAGTAGTCCCACAGATACGCAGTATTTT. It is translated as CASSPSSPTDTQYF.

This clone was seen a few times. The chain carries TRBV28 and TRBJ1-1; D uncertain. Germline CDR1 reads MDHEN; CDR2 reads SYDVKM. V shed 2 bases and J shed 3 bases, with 13 bases lying between them. The CDR3 length is 15 residues. The CDR3 DNA is TGTGCCAGCAGTTTAAGGTTAGGAGAACACACTGAAGCTTTCTTT. It specifies CASSLRLGEHTEAFF.

The chain joins TRBV5-1 to TRBJ2-2, with 10 bases fitting TRBD1. V was clipped by 3 bases and J by 2 bases; unmatched bases: 4. The CDR3 contains 16 residues. Per the germline V gene, CDR1 is SGHRS and CDR2 is YFSETQ. This CDR3 is CASSSGQGGNTGELFF. The DNA for the CDR3 is TGCGCCAGCAGCTCCGGACAGGGGGGTAACACCGGGGAGCTGTTTTTT.

V and J are TRBV15 and TRBJ1-1; possible D gene TRBD1, 6 bases. Trimming took off 0 bases at V and 4 bases at J, with 21 bases between the two ends. The germline V gene encodes CDR1 LNHNV and CDR2 YYDKDF (reference sequence). The CDR3 has 18 amino acids. The CDR3 region has the DNA TGTGCCACCAGCAGAGATCGAGGCCAGGGGTTTTTAGGCACTGAAGCTTTCTTT. It translates to CATSRDRGQGFLGTEAFF. The entire variable domain, with the rest obtained from reference TRBV15 and TRBJ1-1, is as follows: DAMVIQNPRYQVTQFGKPVTLSCSQTLNHNVMYWYQQKSSQAPKLLFHYYDKDFNNEADTPDNFQSRRPNTSFCFLDIRSPGLGDTAMYLCATSRDRGQGFLGTEAFFGQGTRLTVV.

This chain uses TRBV5-6 with TRBJ2-5; the match to TRBD2 covers 8 bases. Per the germline V gene, CDR1 is SGHDT and CDR2 is YYEEEE. CDR3 length: 16 residues. The ends lost 3 bases at V and 5 bases at J; junction bases unmatched: 12. As DNA, the CDR3 is TGTGCCAGCAGCTATAGAAAGGCGGGAGGTCTGGAGACCCAGTACTTC. The encoded protein is CASSYRKAGGLETQYF.

The chain uses TRBV28 and TRBJ1-3; a possible D gene is TRBD1 (6 bases). This CDR3 is 18 amino acids long. The V end lost 3 bases, the J end lost 0 bases, and 18 bases lay between the germline ends. Germline values: CDR1 MDHEN, CDR2 SYDVKM. The chain's CDR3 is CASSFGTGLTNSGNTIYF. The DNA of the CDR3 is TGTGCCAGCAGTTTCGGAACAGGGCTTACCAACTCTGGAAACACCATATATTTT.

This sequence joins TRBV28 and TRBJ1-1; TRBD1 might be the D (6 bases). Trimming stripped 3 bases from V and 3 bases from J, with 17 bases between. Germline V gives CDR1 MDHEN, CDR2 SYDVKM. The CDR3 totals 16 residues. CDR3 protein: CASSFMLGGGHTEAFF. Here the CDR3 DNA reads TGTGCCAGCAGTTTTATGCTGGGAGGGGGGCACACTGAAGCTTTCTTT.

The CDR3: CASSFEGTSQETQYF. The DNA of the CDR3 is TGTGCCAGCAGCTTTGAGGGAACAAGCCAAGAGACCCAGTACTTC. This sequence joins TRBV7-2 and TRBJ2-5; maybe TRBD2 (5 bases). This CDR3 is built from 15 residues. Trimming pared 3 bases from V and 1 base from J, leaving 12 bases between. CDR1 is SGHTA and CDR2 is FQGNSA in the germline V gene.

The chain links TRBV6-1 to TRBJ1-1; D unclear. The germline V and J ends were trimmed by 8 bases and 3 bases, with 10 bases remaining between them. The CDR3 runs 12 residues. From germline, CDR1 is MNHNS and CDR2 SASEGT. The CDR3 DNA reads TGTGCCAGCTTGGAGGGCTACACTGAAGCTTTCTTT. Translated: CASLEGYTEAFF.

This clone appeared a single time. V usage is TRBV19 and J usage is TRBJ1-5; D possibly corresponds to TRBD1 (5 bases). The CDR3 contains 17 residues. The germline CDR1 and CDR2 sequences are LNHDA and SQIVND (reference sequence). The V end lost 5 bases, the J end lost 0 bases, and 17 bases lay between the germline ends. CDR3 nucleotide sequence: TGTGCCAGTAGTGAGACCAGGGCCGGATTTAGCAATCAGCCCCAGCATTTT. Residues: CASSETRAGFSNQPQHF.

The rearrangement joins TRBV10-1 to TRBJ2-1; 9 nucleotides agree with TRBD2. Per germline, CDR1 WNHNN and CDR2 SYGVQD (reference sequence). This CDR3 has 15 residues. The trim removed 3 bases at V and 3 bases at J, leaving 3 bases unmatched. The CDR3 DNA reads TGCGCCAGCAGTGAACAGACTAGCGGCTACAATGAGCAGTTCTTC. It specifies CASSEQTSGYNEQFF.

The chain joins TRBV7-9 to TRBJ2-2; D is unresolved. This CDR3 is 11 amino acids long. CDR1 and CDR2 (germline): SEHNR, FQNEAQ (reference sequence). V was cut by 4 bases and J by 10 bases, with 7 bases left in between. CDR3 residues: CASSSTPELFF. In nucleotides, the CDR3 is TGTGCCAGCAGCTCTACTCCGGAGCTGTTTTTT.

This clone came up once. The chain recombines TRBV9 with TRBJ2-3; 8 positions agree with TRBD2. CDR3 length: 16 amino acids. V was pared by 4 bases and J by 0 bases, with 7 bases of the junction left unmatched. Germline assignment: CDR1 SGDLS and CDR2 YYNGEE. The CDR3 loop reads CASSLTSGLSTDTQYF. In DNA, the CDR3 is TGTGCCAGCAGCTTAACTAGCGGACTTAGCACAGATACGCAGTATTTT.

The CDR3: CASSPDRAGNTIYF. CDR3 nucleotide sequence: TGTGCCAGCAGCCCGGACAGGGCTGGAAACACCATATATTTT. This rearrangement joins TRBV7-2 to TRBJ1-3; 8 nucleotides agree with TRBD1. J gave up 2 bases and V 5 bases, and 2 bases lay outside the gene matches. CDR1 is SGHTA, CDR2 FQGNSA, per germline. The CDR3 sequence is 14 residues long.

The rearrangement links TRBV28 to TRBJ2-3, with 11 bases lining up with TRBD2. CDR1 MDHEN and CDR2 SYDVKM come from the germline V gene. V shed 3 bases, J shed 6 bases, and the junction held 2 bases outside the gene matches. The CDR3 sequence is 14 residues long. CDR3 in amino acids: CASSLTSGKDTQYF. The CDR3 coding sequence is TGTGCCAGCAGTTTGACTAGCGGGAAGGATACGCAGTATTTT.

This rearrangement joins TRBV7-2 to TRBJ2-2; 9 bases map to TRBD2. CDR1 SGHTA and CDR2 FQGNSA come from the germline V gene. The CDR3 covers 15 residues. V lost 1 base, J lost 4 bases, and 1 base stayed unmatched. CDR3 amino acids: CASSLGGRATGELFF. The CDR3 DNA sequence: TGTGCCAGCAGCTTAGGCGGGAGGGCCACCGGGGAGCTGTTTTTT. Drawing the rest from reference TRBV7-2 and TRBJ2-2, the complete variable domain is GAGVSQSPSNKVTEKGKDVELRCDPISGHTALYWYRQSLGQGLEFLIYFQGNSAPDKSGLPSDRFSAERTGGSVSTLTIQRTQQEDSAVYLCASSLGGRATGELFFGEGSRLTVL.

The chain joins TRBV6-1 to TRBJ1-2, with a weak D call TRBD1 (5 bases). The CDR3 has 17 amino acids. The V end lost 1 base, the J end lost 1 base, and 16 bases lay between the germline ends. The germline CDR1 and CDR2 sequences are MNHNS and SASEGT. The CDR3 is CASSEGARVGVNYGYTF. CDR3 DNA: TGTGCCAGCAGTGAAGGGGCCAGGGTAGGAGTTAACTATGGCTACACCTTC.

This clone came up a few times. Other DNA sequences within the sample encode an identical CDR3. This rearrangement joins TRBV5-4 to TRBJ1-1, with 8 bases that match TRBD1. The CDR3 contains 15 residues. Trimming at V came to 4 bases and at J to 5 bases, leaving 10 bases not matched to a gene. Looked up from germline, CDR1 is SGHNT and CDR2 is YYREEE (reference sequence). The CDR3: CASSLTGGERTEAFF. CDR3 coding DNA: TGTGCCAGCAGCCTTACAGGGGGGGAAAGGACTGAAGCTTTCTTT. The variable domain in full, completed from reference TRBV5-4 and TRBJ1-1, reads ETGVTQSPTHLIKTRGQQVTLRCSSQSGHNTVSWYQQALGQGPQFIFQYYREEENGRGNFPPRFSGLQFPNYSSELNVNALELDDSALYLCASSLTGGERTEAFFGQGTRLTVV.

This clone showed up just a few times. V and J are TRBV28 and TRBJ2-7; 13 bases align to TRBD2. The J segment lost 3 bases and the V segment lost 6 bases, leaving 5 bases of the junction unmatched. This CDR3 contains 15 residues. Germline V gene sequence: CDR1 MDHEN, CDR2 SYDVKM. CDR3 in DNA: TGTGCCAGCAGGCCCGGACTAGCGGGAGTCTACGAGCAGTACTTC. Translating gives CASRPGLAGVYEQYF.

V and J are TRBV7-2 and TRBJ2-7; D ambiguous. Trimming removed 3 bases from V and 6 bases from J, with 12 bases in between. The germline V gene has CDR1 SGHTA and CDR2 FQGNSA. CDR3 length: 13 residues. The CDR3 DNA sequence: TGTGCCAGCAGCTTGTTAGCTCTAGGCGAGCAGTACTTC. Translation: CASSLLALGEQYF.

The genes are TRBV12-5 and TRBJ2-7; TRBD2 matches at 7 bases. V trimming: 5 bases; J trimming: 1 base; junction bases outside the gene matches: 5. CDR3 size: 14 residues. Germline assignment: CDR1 LGHNT and CDR2 FRNRAP. For the CDR3, the DNA is TGTGCTAGTGGTCCCCGGCGGGGGTCCTACGAGCAGTACTTC. Translation: CASGPRRGSYEQYF.

This rearrangement joins TRBV6-5 to TRBJ1-6; tentative D call: TRBD1 (6 bases). This CDR3 is 15 amino acids long. CDR1 and CDR2 (germline): MNHEY, SVGAGI. V was shortened by 4 bases and J by 6 bases, with 13 bases between the two germline ends. The CDR3 here is CASSFLTGSNSPLHF. The CDR3 nucleotides read TGTGCCAGCAGTTTCCTCACAGGGTCTAATTCACCCCTCCACTTT.

The chain employs TRBV27 and TRBJ2-7; 7 nucleotides align to TRBD1. Unmatched junction bases numbered 5, after V lost 5 bases and J lost 1 base. The CDR3 has 14 amino acids. The germline CDR1 and CDR2 sequences are MNHEY and SMNVEV (reference sequence). The CDR3 sequence is CASSPQGPSYEQYF. The CDR3 region has the DNA TGTGCCAGCAGTCCACAGGGGCCTTCCTACGAGCAGTACTTC.

The V call is TRBV6-1, the J call TRBJ2-3; 12 bases agree with TRBD2. J gave up 0 bases and V 2 bases, and 6 bases lay outside the gene matches. The CDR3 has 18 residues. Germline V gene data show CDR1 as MNHNS and CDR2 as SASEGT. CDR3 sequence reads: CASSELPGLAGSTDTQYF. The CDR3 nucleotides are TGTGCCAGCAGTGAACTCCCCGGACTAGCGGGGAGCACAGATACGCAGTATTTT.

The gene calls are TRBV9 and TRBJ2-1; 9 positions agree with TRBD1. Germline V gene sequence: CDR1 SGDLS, CDR2 YYNGEE. After removal of 0 bases from V and 8 bases from J, the junction contained 6 bases not matched to a gene. The CDR3 sequence is 15 residues long. CDR3 loop: CASSVDGTGTDEQFF. In nucleotides, the CDR3 is TGTGCCAGCAGCGTAGATGGGACAGGGACCGATGAGCAGTTCTTC.

The gene calls are TRBV7-2 and TRBJ2-3, with 11 bases that match TRBD2. Germline V lookup: CDR1 SGHTA, CDR2 FQGNSA. The V segment lost 4 bases and the J segment 0 bases; nucleotides outside the gene matches: 6. The CDR3 is 17 amino acids. The CDR3, as DNA: TGTGCCAGCAGCTCTGACACTAGCGGGGGTAGCACAGATACGCAGTATTTT. Translation: CASSSDTSGGSTDTQYF.

This chain links TRBV6-1 with TRBJ2-7; 11 positions match TRBD1. This CDR3 contains 15 residues. Germline values: CDR1 MNHNS, CDR2 SASEGT. J was trimmed by 2 bases and V by 5 bases; bases with no gene match: 5. The CDR3 sequence is CASSTRTGGAYEQYF. The CDR3 bases are TGTGCCAGCAGTACCCGGACAGGGGGCGCCTACGAGCAGTACTTC.

J is TRBJ2-3 and V is TRBV21-1; the listed D gene, TRBD2, was not tested against the DNA. TRBV21-1 is designated a pseudogene. The CDR3 is 18 amino acids. CDR3 DNA: TGTGCCAGCAGCAAAGAATTAGCGGGAGGGACTAGCACAGATACGCAGTATTTT. The encoded protein is CASSKELAGGTSTDTQYF.

Only one count was recorded for this clone. The chain carries TRBV4-3 and TRBJ2-1, with D maybe TRBD2 (6 bases). CDR1 and CDR2 from the germline V gene are LGHNA and YSLEER. The V end lost 3 bases, the J end lost 6 bases, and 18 bases lay between the germline ends. The CDR3 runs 16 residues. The CDR3 coding sequence is TGCGCCAGCAGCCACACCATGGGACTCCCCGGCAATGAGCAGTTCTTC. Protein product: CASSHTMGLPGNEQFF.

This chain uses TRBV27 with TRBJ2-1; a possible D gene is TRBD1 (6 bases). Germline V gene data show CDR1 as MNHEY and CDR2 as SMNVEV (reference sequence). The CDR3 extends over 13 amino acids. Between the trimmed V and J ends, which lost 3 bases and 7 bases, there was a span of 10 bases. DNA of the CDR3: TGTGCCAGCAGTTTTTCCCAGGGGAATGAGCAGTTCTTC. This sequence encodes CASSFSQGNEQFF.